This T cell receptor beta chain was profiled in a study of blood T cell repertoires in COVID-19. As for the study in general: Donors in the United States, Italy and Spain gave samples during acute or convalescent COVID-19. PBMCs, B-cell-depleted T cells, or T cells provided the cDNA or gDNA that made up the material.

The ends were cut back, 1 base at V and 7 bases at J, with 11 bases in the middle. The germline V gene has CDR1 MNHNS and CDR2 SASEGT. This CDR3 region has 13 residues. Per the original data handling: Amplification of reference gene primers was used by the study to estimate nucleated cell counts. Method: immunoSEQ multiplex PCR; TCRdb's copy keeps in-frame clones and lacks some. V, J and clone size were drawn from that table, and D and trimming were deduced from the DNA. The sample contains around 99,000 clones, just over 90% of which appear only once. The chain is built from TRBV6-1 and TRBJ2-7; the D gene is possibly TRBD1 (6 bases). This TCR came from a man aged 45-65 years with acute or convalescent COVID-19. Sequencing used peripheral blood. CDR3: CASSEGYRDEQYF. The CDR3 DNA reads TGTGCCAGCAGTGAAGGGTACAGGGATGAGCAGTACTTC.